One and the same sample provided the 9 T cell receptor beta chains below, sequenced in a study of blood T cell repertoires in COVID-19. Sequencing used immunoSEQ multiplex PCR; TCRdb keeps in-frame clones, though not all of them. The repertoire includes approximately 69,000 clones, about four fifths of them detected once, and approximately 22% sits in the top ten. The specimen sequenced was peripheral blood. The receptors shown here come from a woman aged 70 to 79 with acute or convalescent COVID-19.

The chain combines TRBV6-5 with TRBJ1-1; 10 nucleotides match TRBD1. CDR3 length equals 15 residues. Per germline, CDR1 MNHEY and CDR2 SVGAGI. V dropped 7 bases and J dropped 5; count of bases not matched to a gene: 10. In DNA form, the CDR3 reads TGTGCCAGCAATTCCAGGACAGGGGGTTGGACTGAAGCTTTCTTT. Translated, it gives CASNSRTGGWTEAFF.

V gene TRBV23-1 combines with J gene TRBJ1-5; D call uncertain. TRBV23-1 is annotated as an ORF whose role is uncertain. V was cut by 0 bases and J by 0 bases, with 12 bases left in between. The length of the CDR3 is 17 residues. CDR3 in DNA: TGCGCCAGCAGTCAATCTAGATCCGTTAATAGCAATCAGCCCCAGCATTTT. Translated, it gives CASSQSRSVNSNQPQHF.

V usage is TRBV6-5 and J usage is TRBJ2-7, with TRBD2 identical over 11 bases. This CDR3 region has 16 residues. Trimming removed 0 bases from V and 2 bases from J; junction bases left unmatched: 3. From germline, CDR1 is MNHEY and CDR2 SVGAGI. CDR3: CASSYSGLAAPYEQYF. CDR3 nucleotides: TGTGCCAGCAGTTACTCGGGACTAGCGGCTCCCTACGAGCAGTACTTC.

This chain joins TRBV9 and TRBJ2-2; the match to TRBD2 covers 10 bases. V shed 2 bases, J shed 7 bases, and the junction held 5 bases outside the gene matches. The V gene's germline CDR1 is SGDLS and CDR2 YYNGEE. There are 15 residues in the CDR3. The CDR3 region has the DNA TGTGCCAGCAGCGTCGGACTAGCGGTGAACGGGGAGCTGTTTTTT. It translates to CASSVGLAVNGELFF.

This chain links TRBV9 with TRBJ1-2, with TRBD1 as a possible D gene (6 bases). The germline V gene encodes CDR1 SGDLS and CDR2 YYNGEE. The V gene lost 0 bases and the J gene lost 5 bases, with 17 bases spanning the gap. The CDR3 extends over 16 amino acids. For the CDR3, the DNA is TGTGCCAGCAGCGTAGGGACAGCCATCTGGGGGTATGGCTACACCTTC. Its translation is CASSVGTAIWGYGYTF.

This clone was seen just once. The chain carries TRBV4-1 and TRBJ2-6; tentatively, D is TRBD2 (5 bases). This CDR3 is 17 amino acids long. V gave up 4 bases and J gave up 0 bases, with 13 bases separating them. Germline assignment: CDR1 MGHRA and CDR2 YSYEKL. The CDR3 reads CASSPRSGNSGANVLTF. The CDR3 nucleotides are TGCGCCAGCAGCCCCAGATCGGGAAACTCTGGGGCCAACGTCCTGACTTTC.

This rearrangement joins TRBV28 to TRBJ1-5, with a possible D match to TRBD1 (6 bases). The germline V and J ends were trimmed by 1 base and 6 bases, with 13 bases remaining between them. This CDR3 has 15 amino acids. Germline lookup yields CDR1 MDHEN and CDR2 SYDVKM. The CDR3 here is CASSLSSRGGQPQHF. The CDR3 nucleotides are TGTGCCAGCAGTTTATCCTCCAGGGGCGGTCAGCCCCAGCATTTT.

The chain is built from TRBV19 and TRBJ2-1; 11 nucleotides agree with TRBD2. Germline assignment: CDR1 LNHDA and CDR2 SQIVND (reference sequence). V was pared by 6 bases and J by 5 bases, with 6 bases of the junction left unmatched. The CDR3 spans 15 residues. CDR3 protein: CASSPGLAVNNEQFF. In nucleotides, the CDR3 is TGTGCCAGTAGCCCGGGACTAGCGGTGAACAATGAGCAGTTCTTC.

The V call is TRBV11-3, the J call TRBJ1-2, with D perhaps matching TRBD1 (5 bases). The CDR3 is made up of 15 amino acids. The V gene's germline CDR1 is SGHNT and CDR2 YENEEA. V was cut by 3 bases and J by 8 bases, with 19 bases left in between. The CDR3 spells CASSLADSGTGGYTF. For the CDR3, the DNA is TGTGCCAGCAGCTTGGCAGACAGCGGGACCGGGGGCTACACCTTC.